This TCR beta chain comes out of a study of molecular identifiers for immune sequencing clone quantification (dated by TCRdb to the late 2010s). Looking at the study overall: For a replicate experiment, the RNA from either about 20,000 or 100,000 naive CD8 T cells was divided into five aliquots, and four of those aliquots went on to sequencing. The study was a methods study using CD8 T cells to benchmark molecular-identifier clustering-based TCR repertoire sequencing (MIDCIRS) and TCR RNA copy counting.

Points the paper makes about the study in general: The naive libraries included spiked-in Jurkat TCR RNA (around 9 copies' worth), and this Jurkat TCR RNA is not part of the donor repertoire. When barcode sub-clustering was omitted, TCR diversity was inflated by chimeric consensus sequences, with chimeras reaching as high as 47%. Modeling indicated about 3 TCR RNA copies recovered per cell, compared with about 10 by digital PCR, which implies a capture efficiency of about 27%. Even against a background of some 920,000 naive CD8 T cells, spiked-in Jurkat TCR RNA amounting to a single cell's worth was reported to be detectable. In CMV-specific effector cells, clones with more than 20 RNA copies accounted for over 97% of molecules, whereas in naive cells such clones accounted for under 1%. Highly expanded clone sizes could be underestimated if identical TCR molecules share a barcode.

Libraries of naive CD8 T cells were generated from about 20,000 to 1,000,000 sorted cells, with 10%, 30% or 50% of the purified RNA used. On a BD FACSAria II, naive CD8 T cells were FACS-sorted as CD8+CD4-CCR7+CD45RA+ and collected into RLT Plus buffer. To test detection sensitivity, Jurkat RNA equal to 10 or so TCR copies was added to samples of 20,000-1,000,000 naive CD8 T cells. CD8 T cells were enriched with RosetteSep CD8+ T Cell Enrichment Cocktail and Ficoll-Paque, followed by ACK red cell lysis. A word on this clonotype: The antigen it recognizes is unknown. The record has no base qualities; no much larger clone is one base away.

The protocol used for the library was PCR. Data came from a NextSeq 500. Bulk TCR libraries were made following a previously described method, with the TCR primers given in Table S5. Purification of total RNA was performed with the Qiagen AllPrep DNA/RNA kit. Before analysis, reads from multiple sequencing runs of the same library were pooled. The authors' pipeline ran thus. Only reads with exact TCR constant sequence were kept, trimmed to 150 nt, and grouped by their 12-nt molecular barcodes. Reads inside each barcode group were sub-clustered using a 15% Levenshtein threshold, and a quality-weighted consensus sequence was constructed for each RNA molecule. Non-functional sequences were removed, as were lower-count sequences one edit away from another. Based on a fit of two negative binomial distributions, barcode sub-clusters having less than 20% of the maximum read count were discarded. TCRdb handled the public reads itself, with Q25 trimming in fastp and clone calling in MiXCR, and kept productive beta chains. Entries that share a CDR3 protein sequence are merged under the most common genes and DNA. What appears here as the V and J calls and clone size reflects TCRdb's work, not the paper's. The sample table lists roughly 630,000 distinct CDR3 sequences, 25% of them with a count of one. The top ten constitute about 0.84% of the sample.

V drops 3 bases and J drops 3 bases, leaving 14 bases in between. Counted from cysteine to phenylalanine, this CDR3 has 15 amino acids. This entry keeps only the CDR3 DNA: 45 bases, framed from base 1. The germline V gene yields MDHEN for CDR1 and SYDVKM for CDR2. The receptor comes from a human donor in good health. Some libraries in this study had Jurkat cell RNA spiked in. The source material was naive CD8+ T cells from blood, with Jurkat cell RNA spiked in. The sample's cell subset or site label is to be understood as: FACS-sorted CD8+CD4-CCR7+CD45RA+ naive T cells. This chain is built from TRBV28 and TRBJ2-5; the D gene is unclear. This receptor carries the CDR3 CASSFGFRLKETQYF. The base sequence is TGTGCCAGCAGTTTTGGCTTTCGGCTAAAAGAGACCCAGTACTTC.